This T cell receptor beta chain emerged from a study of cytomegalovirus exposure and HLA in healthy donors. Study-wide results and caveats: Investigators reported 150 to 200 TCR beta chains as tied to cytomegalovirus. Further analysis, carried out later, found HLA-associated TCR beta chains more clonally expanded than equally common other chains.

This cohort consisted of healthy bone marrow donors. Comments on this clone: Its antigen is currently unknown.

With 60 Vbeta and 13 Jbeta primers, the PCR was carried out. Source study methods: Among the unique TCR beta chains that a later analysis counted, about 85 million in all, some 10 million were shared. Sequencing was performed with immunoSEQ multiplex PCR; in TCRdb, only in-frame clones are kept and a portion is missing. The V and J calls and clone size come from that table; D and trimming were worked out from the DNA. The data show a few hundred thousand clones, with 70% to 90% seen just once and 2.9% held by the top ten. The CDR3 has 12 residues. With 0 bases removed from V and 9 bases from J, the gap between germline ends came to 8 bases. In germline, CDR1 is SGHTS, CDR2 YDEGEE.

This TCR derives from a man younger than 45 in good health and CMV-seronegative. The gene calls are TRBV5-8 and TRBJ2-3; D is unclear. Sample: PBMCs. The CDR3 loop reads CASSLGVETQYF. The DNA for the CDR3 is TGTGCCAGCAGCTTGGGCGTAGAGACGCAGTATTTT.